This T cell receptor (beta chain) was captured by sequencing in a study of blood T cell repertoires in COVID-19. Study-level background: Acute and convalescent COVID-19 samples came from the United States, Italy and Spain. PBMCs, B-cell-depleted T cells, or T cells were the source of the cDNA or gDNA that made up the material.

Per the original methods: Reference gene primer amplification gave nucleated cell count estimates. Here immunoSEQ multiplex PCR was the method, and the copy in TCRdb shows in-frame clones only, minus some. That table is the source of V, J and clone size, and D and trimming were worked out from the DNA. The sample has approximately 11,000 clones; 70% to 90% are singletons. V was clipped by 0 bases and J by 4 bases, with 12 bases between them. Germline values: CDR1 SGHNT, CDR2 YENEEA. CDR3 length: 15 amino acids. The sequence was obtained from a man between 50 and 59 years old with active COVID-19. The material sequenced was peripheral blood. The rearrangement joins TRBV11-3 to TRBJ1-1; no clear D gene. CDR3: CASSLEVGEGTEAFF. The CDR3 DNA sequence: TGTGCCAGCAGCTTAGAGGTCGGGGAGGGCACTGAAGCTTTCTTT.